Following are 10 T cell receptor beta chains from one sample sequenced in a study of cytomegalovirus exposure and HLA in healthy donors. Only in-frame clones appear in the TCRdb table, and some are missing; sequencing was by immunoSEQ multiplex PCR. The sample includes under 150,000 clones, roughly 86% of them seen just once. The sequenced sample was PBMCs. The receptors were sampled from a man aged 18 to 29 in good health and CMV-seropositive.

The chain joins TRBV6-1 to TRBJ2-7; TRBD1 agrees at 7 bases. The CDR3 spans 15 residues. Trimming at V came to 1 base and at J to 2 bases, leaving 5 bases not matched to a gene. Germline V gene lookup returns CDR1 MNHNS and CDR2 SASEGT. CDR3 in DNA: TGTGCCAGCAGTGAAGGACAGGGTGTTGCCTACGAGCAGTACTTC. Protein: CASSEGQGVAYEQYF.

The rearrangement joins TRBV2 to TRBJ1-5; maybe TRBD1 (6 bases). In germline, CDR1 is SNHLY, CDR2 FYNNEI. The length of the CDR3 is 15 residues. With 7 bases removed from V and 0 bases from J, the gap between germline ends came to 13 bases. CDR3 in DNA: TGTGCCAGCAAGGTGGGGGCTAATAGCAATCAGCCCCAGCATTTT. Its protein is CASKVGANSNQPQHF.

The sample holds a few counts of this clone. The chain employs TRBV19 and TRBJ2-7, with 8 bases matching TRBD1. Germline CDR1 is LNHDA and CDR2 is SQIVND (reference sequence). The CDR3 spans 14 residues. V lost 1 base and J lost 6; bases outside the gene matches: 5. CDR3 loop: CASSIAGGISEQYF. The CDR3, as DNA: TGTGCCAGTAGTATAGCAGGGGGCATTTCCGAGCAGTACTTC. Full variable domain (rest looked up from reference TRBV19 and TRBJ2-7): DGGITQSPKYLFRKEGQNVTLSCEQNLNHDAMYWYRQDPGQGLRLIYYSQIVNDFQKGDIAEGYSVSREKKESFPLTVTSAQKNPTAFYLCASSIAGGISEQYFGPGTRLTVT.

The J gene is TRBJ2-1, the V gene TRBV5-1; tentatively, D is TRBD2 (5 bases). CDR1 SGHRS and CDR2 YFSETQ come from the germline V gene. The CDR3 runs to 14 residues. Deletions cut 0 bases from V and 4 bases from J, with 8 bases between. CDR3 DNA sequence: TGCGCCAGCAGCTTGGAGACTACTTACAATGAGCAGTTCTTC. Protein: CASSLETTYNEQFF. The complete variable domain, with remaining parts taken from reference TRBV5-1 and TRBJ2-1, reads KAGVTQTPRYLIKTRGQQVTLSCSPISGHRSVSWYQQTPGQGLQFLFEYFSETQRNKGNFPGRFSGRQFSNSRSEMNVSTLELGDSALYLCASSLETTYNEQFFGPGTRLTVL.

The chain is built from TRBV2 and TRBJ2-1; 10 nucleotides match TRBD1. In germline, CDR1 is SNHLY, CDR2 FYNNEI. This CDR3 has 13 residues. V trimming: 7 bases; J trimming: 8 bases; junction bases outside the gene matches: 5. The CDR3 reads CASIGTGVHEQFF. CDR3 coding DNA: TGTGCCAGCATCGGGACAGGGGTTCATGAGCAGTTCTTC.

CDR3 amino acids: CASSQNVEETQYF. The CDR3 region has the DNA TGTGCCAGCAGCCAAAACGTTGAGGAGACCCAGTACTTC. The rearrangement joins TRBV9 to TRBJ2-5; D not resolved. CDR3 length: 13 residues. Trimming cost V 4 bases and J 5 bases, with 12 bases left between them. Germline V CDR1 and CDR2: SGDLS, YYNGEE.

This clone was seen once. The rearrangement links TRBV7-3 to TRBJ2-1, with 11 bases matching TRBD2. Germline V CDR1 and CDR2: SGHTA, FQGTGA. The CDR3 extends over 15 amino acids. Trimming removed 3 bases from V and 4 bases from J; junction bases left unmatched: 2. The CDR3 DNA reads TGTGCCAGCAGCTTGACTAGCGGGGAGTACAATGAGCAGTTCTTC. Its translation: CASSLTSGEYNEQFF.

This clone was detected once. CDR3 coding DNA: TGTGCCAGCTCCCCGCTGGTAGCAGCCAATGAGCAGTTCTTC. This codes for CASSPLVAANEQFF. The chain has TRBV18 and TRBJ2-1; no reliable D call. The CDR3 has 14 amino acids. With 6 bases removed from V and 6 bases from J, the gap between germline ends came to 15 bases. Germline assignment: CDR1 KGHSH and CDR2 LQKENI. Filled out from reference TRBV18 and TRBJ2-1, the complete variable domain reads NAGVMQNPRHLVRRRGQEARLRCSPMKGHSHVYWYRQLPEEGLKFMVYLQKENIIDESGMPKERFSAEFPKEGPSILRIQQVVRGDSAAYFCASSPLVAANEQFFGPGTRLTVL.

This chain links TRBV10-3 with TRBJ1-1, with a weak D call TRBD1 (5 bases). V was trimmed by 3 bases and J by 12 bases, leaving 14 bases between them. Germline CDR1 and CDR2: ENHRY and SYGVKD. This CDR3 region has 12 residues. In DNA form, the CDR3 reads TGTGCCATCAGTGAACCGGGGGACGGGACTTTCTTT. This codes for CAISEPGDGTFF.

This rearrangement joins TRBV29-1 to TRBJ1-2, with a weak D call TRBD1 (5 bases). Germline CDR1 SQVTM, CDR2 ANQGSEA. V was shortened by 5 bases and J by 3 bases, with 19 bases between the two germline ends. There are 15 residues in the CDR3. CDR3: CSVLGPRENDYGYTF. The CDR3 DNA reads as TGCAGCGTTCTTGGTCCCAGGGAAAATGACTATGGCTACACCTTC.